This is a list of T cell receptor beta chains from one sample in a study of OX40 agonist ivuxolimab in advanced cancers. The assay was immunoSEQ multiplex PCR, and TCRdb's table has in-frame clones only and misses some. Of approximately 90,000 clones listed, around 85% are singletons. This sample comprised CD4+ or CD8+ T cells sorted from blood, obtained in a trial of the OX40 agonist ivuxolimab. Every receptor here comes from an adult with an advanced solid tumor such as melanoma, head and neck, liver or kidney cancer. The CDR3 runs from the conserved cysteine through the conserved F or W. A D gene is named only where the DNA matches it firmly. Rows may omit the clone size; those that give it use once, few, many or a size class.

TRBJ2-3	NA	NA	TRBV28	CASSANRWDFPTSGTQYF	TGTGCCAGCAGTGCCAACCGATGGGACTTCCCTACGTCCGGTACGCAGTATTTT
TRBJ1-4	NA	NA	TRBV11-2	CASSVGQALGEKLFF	TGTGCCAGCAGCGTTGGGCAGGCGTTAGGTGAAAAACTGTTTTTT
TRBJ2-7	NA	NA	TRBV5-4	CASSFQGSTYEQYF	TGTGCCAGCAGCTTTCAGGGGTCCACCTACGAGCAGTACTTC
TRBJ1-1	TRBD1	once	TRBV5-4	CASSSGQLSTEAFF	TGTGCCAGCAGCTCGGGACAGCTCTCCACTGAAGCTTTCTTT
TRBJ1-5	NA	NA	TRBV6-6	CASSYSLGRSDQPQHF	TGTGCCAGCAGTTACTCACTAGGGAGGTCTGATCAGCCCCAACATTTT
TRBJ2-7	NA	NA	TRBV6-5	CASSYGVAYEQYF	TGTGCCAGCAGTTACGGGGTTGCCTACGAGCAGTACTTC
TRBJ2-1	TRBD1	NA	TRBV5-1	CASRNRGDPRKYNEQFF	TGCGCCAGCAGGAACAGGGGGGATCCTAGAAAATACAATGAGCAGTTCTTC
TRBJ1-5	NA	NA	TRBV7-2	CASSWVGFNQPQHF	TGTGCCAGCAGCTGGGTTGGCTTCAATCAGCCCCAGCATTTT
TRBJ2-1	TRBD1	few	TRBV11-2	CASSSEPGTGTGEQFF	TGTGCCAGCAGCTCCGAACCGGGGACAGGGACCGGAGAGCAGTTCTTC
TRBJ2-3	TRBD2	NA	TRBV30	CAWSAGLASGDTQYF	TGTGCCTGGAGTGCTGGACTAGCGTCGGGAGATACGCAGTATTTT
TRBJ2-7	NA	NA	TRBV7-8	CASSSAQGSYEQYF	TGTGCCAGCAGCTCCGCACAGGGATCCTACGAGCAGTACTTC
TRBJ2-4	NA	NA	TRBV6-6	CASSPLLTENIQYF	TGTGCCAGCAGCCCTCTTTTGACTGAAAACATTCAGTACTTC
TRBJ1-2	NA	NA	TRBV7-9	CASSPLSNYGYTF	TGTGCCAGCAGCCCTCTATCCAACTATGGCTACACCTTC
TRBJ2-7	NA	NA	TRBV2	CASKKTETSYEQYF	TGTGCCAGCAAGAAGACAGAAACCTCTTACGAGCAGTACTTC
TRBJ1-2	NA	once	TRBV14	CASSQDHRVNGYTF	TGTGCCAGCAGCCAAGATCACAGGGTAAATGGCTACACCTTC
TRBJ2-7	TRBD1	NA	TRBV30	CAWKRQGGNEQYF	TGTGCCTGGAAAAGACAGGGTGGCAACGAGCAGTACTTC
TRBJ2-1	NA	NA	TRBV4-3	CASSIGADEQFF	TGCGCCAGCAGTATCGGGGCCGATGAGCAGTTCTTC
TRBJ2-5	NA	NA	TRBV2	CATGTQSWGLQETQYF	TGTGCCACCGGGACCCAGAGCTGGGGTCTCCAAGAGACCCAGTACTTC
TRBJ1-2	NA	NA	TRBV30	CASYRSGYTF	TGTGCCTCATATCGTAGTGGCTACACCTTC
TRBJ2-1	NA	NA	TRBV6-5	CASRGGSSYNEQFF	TGTGCCAGCAGGGGGGGTAGCTCCTACAATGAGCAGTTCTTC
TRBJ2-1	TRBD1	NA	TRBV27	CASRVLQGGYNEQFF	TGTGCCAGCAGGGTTTTACAGGGGGGCTACAATGAGCAGTTCTTC
TRBJ2-7	NA	few	TRBV2	CASSEGDTYEQYF	TGTGCCAGCAGCGAAGGGGACACCTACGAGCAGTACTTC
TRBJ2-2	NA	NA	TRBV9	CASSISAGDGTGELFF	TGTGCCAGCAGCATTTCGGCGGGTGATGGTACCGGGGAGCTGTTTTTT
TRBJ2-7	NA	NA	TRBV19	CASKNDDSGAYEQYF	TGTGCCAGTAAAAATGATGACTCCGGGGCCTACGAGCAGTACTTC
TRBJ2-1	TRBD1	once	TRBV7-9	CASSLEGTGISYNEQFF	TGTGCCAGCAGCTTAGAAGGGACAGGGATATCCTACAATGAGCAGTTCTTC
TRBJ2-5	NA	NA	TRBV5-1	CASSLGGSRETQYF	TGCGCCAGCAGCTTGGGAGGTTCAAGAGAGACCCAGTACTTC
TRBJ1-2	TRBD1	NA	TRBV5-4	CASSFEGGRGYGYTF	TGTGCCAGCAGCTTCGAAGGGGGCAGGGGCTATGGCTACACCTTC
TRBJ2-7	NA	NA	TRBV19	CASSIPSVEGSYEQYF	TGTGCCAGTAGTATCCCGTCCGTGGAGGGATCCTACGAGCAGTACTTC
TRBJ1-2	TRBD1	NA	TRBV28	CASRRTGEYGYTF	TGTGCCAGCAGGCGAACAGGGGAATATGGCTACACCTTC